One and the same sample provided the 30 T cell receptor beta chains below, sequenced in a study of blood T cell repertoires in COVID-19. Assay used: immunoSEQ multiplex PCR; TCRdb lists only in-frame clones, some missing. The table shows over 250,000 clones, with about 82% occurring only once. The sequenced sample was peripheral blood. These TCRs come from a man aged 50 or older with active or convalescent COVID-19.

The chain joins TRBV5-4 to TRBJ2-3, with 9 bases identical to TRBD2. Germline V gene data show CDR1 as SGHNT and CDR2 as YYREEE (reference sequence). The trim removed 6 bases at V and 0 bases at J, leaving 5 bases unmatched. The CDR3 sequence is 15 residues long. CDR3: CASTLAGMSTDTQYF. The CDR3 DNA reads as TGTGCCAGCACTCTAGCGGGGATGAGCACAGATACGCAGTATTTT.

The rearrangement joins TRBV4-1 to TRBJ1-2, with 7 bases that match TRBD1. From germline, CDR1 is MGHRA and CDR2 YSYEKL. V was pared by 1 base and J by 8 bases, with 10 bases of the junction left unmatched. The CDR3 is 15 residues long. The CDR3: CASSQGPPTGNGYTF. The CDR3 DNA reads TGCGCCAGCAGCCAAGGCCCCCCGACAGGGAACGGCTACACCTTC.

The chain carries TRBV3-1 (or the pseudogene TRBV3-2) and TRBJ2-1; TRBD1 matches at 10 bases. This CDR3 comprises 13 residues. CDR1 and CDR2 from the germline V gene are LGHDT and YNNKEL (reference sequence). J was trimmed by 7 bases and V by 10 bases; bases with no gene match: 7. CDR3 sequence (DNA): TGTGCCACTCGACAGGGGGCGAGGAATGAGCAGTTCTTC. Its translation: CATRQGARNEQFF.

This chain joins TRBV19 and TRBJ2-1, with TRBD2 matching 7 bases. From germline, CDR1 is LNHDA and CDR2 SQIVND (reference sequence). J was trimmed by 4 bases and V by 5 bases; bases with no gene match: 11. This CDR3 is built from 16 residues. The CDR3 sequence is CASSWTTGTTYNEQFF. The CDR3 nucleotides read TGTGCCAGTAGTTGGACAACCGGGACTACTTACAATGAGCAGTTCTTC.

The V and J genes are TRBV27 and TRBJ1-2, with 7 bases that match TRBD1. This CDR3 region has 15 residues. The V gene end was trimmed by 3 bases and the J gene end by 4 bases; junction bases not matched to a gene: 8. Per the germline V gene, CDR1 is MNHEY and CDR2 is SMNVEV (reference sequence). CDR3 nucleotide sequence: TGTGCCAGCAGTTTCCGGGACAGCTCTATCTATGGCTACACCTTC. It yields the protein CASSFRDSSIYGYTF.

This clone was observed a handful of times. This chain uses TRBV5-6 with TRBJ2-7, with TRBD2 identical over 7 bases. V shed 4 bases, J shed 3 bases, and the junction held 4 bases outside the gene matches. The CDR3 runs to 13 residues. CDR1 and CDR2 (germline): SGHDT, YYEEEE. CDR3 region: CASSPGTNYEQYF. CDR3 bases: TGTGCCAGCAGCCCCGGGACTAACTACGAGCAGTACTTC.

V and J are TRBV5-6 and TRBJ2-1, with TRBD1 identical over 9 bases. Germline V lookup: CDR1 SGHDT, CDR2 YYEEEE. The CDR3 has 13 residues. Trimming removed 4 bases from V and 4 bases from J; junction bases left unmatched: 0. CDR3 DNA: TGTGCCAGCAGCGGGACAGGGTACAATGAGCAGTTCTTC. Translation gives CASSGTGYNEQFF.

This clone has a single count. This sequence joins TRBV12-3 or TRBV12-4 and TRBJ1-1; D remains ambiguous. Trimming cost V 1 base and J 1 base, with 4 bases left between them. This CDR3 spans 13 amino acids. The CDR3 loop is CASSLVANTEAFF. CDR3 coding DNA: TGTGCCAGCAGTTTAGTAGCGAACACTGAAGCTTTCTTT.

This clone was counted between two and nine times. The chain has TRBV18 and TRBJ1-6, with 9 nucleotides matching TRBD1. The CDR3 is made up of 15 amino acids. V trimming: 2 bases; J trimming: 9 bases; junction bases outside the gene matches: 5. The germline CDR1 and CDR2 sequences are KGHSH and LQKENI. CDR3 region: CASSPGTGIGSPLHF. The CDR3 DNA reads TGTGCCAGCTCACCAGGGACAGGGATTGGTTCACCCCTCCACTTT.

The V gene is TRBV3-1 (or the pseudogene TRBV3-2), the J gene TRBJ1-1; TRBD1 matches at 9 bases. CDR1 is LGHDT, CDR2 YNNKEL, per germline (reference sequence). The CDR3 has 14 residues. V dropped 7 bases and J dropped 1; count of bases not matched to a gene: 4. The CDR3 loop is CASKTQGANTEAFF. The CDR3 region has the DNA TGTGCCAGCAAGACACAGGGGGCGAACACTGAAGCTTTCTTT.

In its sample, this clone was seen a few times. The rearrangement joins TRBV28 to TRBJ1-6; maybe TRBD1 (6 bases). Trimming took off 5 bases at V and 7 bases at J, with 15 bases between the two ends. CDR3 length: 15 residues. Looked up from germline, CDR1 is MDHEN and CDR2 is SYDVKM. The CDR3 DNA reads as TGTGCCAGCAGTCCGGGCGACAGGTCGAATTCACCCCTCCACTTT. Translation: CASSPGDRSNSPLHF. The full variable domain, its missing parts supplied by reference TRBV28 and TRBJ1-6, is DVKVTQSSRYLVKRTGEKVFLECVQDMDHENMFWYRQDPGLGLRLIYFSYDVKMKEKGDIPEGYSVSREKKERFSLILESASTNQTSMYLCASSPGDRSNSPLHFGNGTRLTVT.

This clone was seen only once. This sequence joins TRBV6-6 and TRBJ2-2, with 8 bases lining up with TRBD2. J lost 7 bases, V lost 6 bases, and 13 bases had no gene match. The CDR3 loop spans 16 amino acids. Looked up from germline, CDR1 is MNHNY and CDR2 is SVGAGI (reference sequence). Here the CDR3 DNA reads TGTGCCAGCAGCCACATATCCAGACGGGGGGGCGGGGAGCTGTTTTTT. As protein: CASSHISRRGGGELFF.

This chain uses TRBV7-9 with TRBJ2-2; 8 nucleotides agree with TRBD2. In germline, CDR1 is SEHNR, CDR2 FQNEAQ (reference sequence). J gave up 5 bases and V 5 bases, and 7 bases lay outside the gene matches. The CDR3 runs to 15 residues. The CDR3 region has the DNA TGTGCCAGCAGCCCACGGACTAGCAGTACCGGGGAGCTGTTTTTT. This encodes CASSPRTSSTGELFF.

V is TRBV19 and J is TRBJ2-3; TRBD2 matches 9 bases. With 7 bases clipped from V and 2 bases from J, the junction kept 7 bases outside the gene matches. Germline V gene sequence: CDR1 LNHDA, CDR2 SQIVND (reference sequence). This CDR3 contains 15 residues. This CDR3 is CASKTTSGLTDTQYF. As DNA, the CDR3 is TGTGCCAGTAAGACGACTAGCGGCCTCACAGATACGCAGTATTTT.

The chain uses TRBV5-5 and TRBJ1-2, with 7 bases identical to TRBD1. Germline CDR1 and CDR2: SGHKS and YYEKEE (reference sequence). J was trimmed by 4 bases and V by 4 bases; bases with no gene match: 10. This CDR3 region has 15 residues. The CDR3 DNA reads TGTGCCAGCAGCATATACCACCGGGACAGCTATGGCTACACCTTC. This sequence encodes CASSIYHRDSYGYTF.

In its sample, this clone was seen once. The chain uses TRBV6-2 or TRBV6-3 and TRBJ1-1; 11 bases fit TRBD1. CDR1 MNHEY and CDR2 SVGEGT come from the germline V gene. The CDR3 is 18 residues long. Germline trimming cut 3 bases from V and 1 base from J; bases unmatched to any gene: 10. CDR3 DNA: TGTGCCAGCAGTTATGGGGGACAGGGGGGTCTCAGGAACACTGAAGCTTTCTTT. Translating gives CASSYGGQGGLRNTEAFF.

The gene calls are TRBV11-2 and TRBJ2-7; D unclear. The CDR3 is made up of 14 amino acids. CDR1 is SGHAT, CDR2 FQNNGV, per germline. V shed 5 bases and J shed 0 bases, with 11 bases lying between them. The CDR3 here is CASSNGYSSYEQYF. The CDR3 DNA follows: TGTGCCAGCAGCAACGGGTATAGCTCCTACGAGCAGTACTTC.

The V gene is TRBV19, the J gene TRBJ2-3; no clear D. Germline V gene data show CDR1 as LNHDA and CDR2 as SQIVND (reference sequence). Trimming left V 9 bases short and J 4 bases short, with 8 bases between. The CDR3 extends over 11 amino acids. The CDR3 loop reads CASAEADTQYF. CDR3 DNA sequence: TGTGCCAGCGCCGAGGCAGATACGCAGTATTTT.

This clone was observed a single time. The chain couples TRBV5-1 to TRBJ2-2, with 10 positions matching TRBD2. V trimming: 4 bases; J trimming: 1 base; junction bases outside the gene matches: 4. This CDR3 spans 16 amino acids. Germline assignment: CDR1 SGHRS and CDR2 YFSETQ. The CDR3 spells CASSLLAGVNTGELFF. The CDR3 region has the DNA TGCGCCAGCAGCCTCCTAGCGGGAGTGAACACCGGGGAGCTGTTTTTT.

CDR3 coding DNA: TGTGCCACCCGCCGGGGAGGCGTTCGACAGACCCAAGAGACCCAGTACTTC. Residues: CATRRGGVRQTQETQYF. The chain uses TRBV27 and TRBJ2-5; a possible D gene is TRBD2 (6 bases). The CDR3 spans 17 residues. Germline CDR1 and CDR2: MNHEY and SMNVEV (reference sequence). The ends were cut back, 10 bases at V and 1 base at J, with 25 bases in the middle.

CDR3 amino acids: CASSQDRVEELAGAGADTQYF. In DNA, the CDR3 is TGTGCCAGCAGCCAAGATCGGGTTGAGGAGCTAGCGGGAGCCGGGGCAGATACGCAGTATTTT. The chain links TRBV4-2 to TRBJ2-3; 10 nucleotides align to TRBD2. The CDR3 spans 21 residues. Trimming took 0 bases from V and 4 from J; bases not matched to a gene: 19. Germline loops: CDR1 LGHNA, CDR2 YNFKEQ.

V is TRBV19 and J is TRBJ2-3, with D hard to call. V was clipped by 5 bases and J by 0 bases, with 9 bases between them. In germline, CDR1 is LNHDA, CDR2 SQIVND (reference sequence). The CDR3 has 14 residues. The CDR3 here is CASSWASSTDTQYF. DNA of the CDR3: TGTGCCAGTAGTTGGGCCAGTAGCACAGATACGCAGTATTTT.

The chain is built from TRBV11-2 and TRBJ1-2; D perhaps matches TRBD1 (5 bases). Germline-derived CDR1 and CDR2 are SGHAT and FQNNGV. V gave up 0 bases and J gave up 7 bases, with 18 bases separating them. The CDR3 extends over 16 amino acids. The CDR3 loop is CASSLDRMGSGSGYTF. CDR3 bases: TGTGCCAGCAGCTTAGATCGAATGGGCTCAGGGTCTGGCTACACCTTC.

This chain connects TRBV19 to TRBJ1-2; 8 bases map to TRBD1. The germline gives CDR1 LNHDA, CDR2 SQIVND (reference sequence). The CDR3 extends over 16 amino acids. V trimming: 5 bases; J trimming: 6 bases; junction bases outside the gene matches: 14. CDR3 sequence (DNA): TGTGCCAGTAGTTCCGGACAGGGTAGTTTCTCCCATGGCTACACCTTC. Protein product: CASSSGQGSFSHGYTF.

The chain employs TRBV2 and TRBJ1-6, with D perhaps TRBD1 (5 bases). The CDR3 is 15 amino acids. V was clipped by 7 bases and J by 0 bases, with 10 bases between them. Germline-derived CDR1 and CDR2 are SNHLY and FYNNEI. The CDR3 nucleotides read TGTGCCAGCAAGGTCGGGGGCTCCTATAATTCACCCCTCCACTTT. It yields the protein CASKVGGSYNSPLHF.

The chain joins TRBV11-3 to TRBJ2-3; weak D call: TRBD2 (6 bases). Germline values: CDR1 SGHNT, CDR2 YENEEA. CDR3 length equals 14 residues. Between the trimmed V and J ends, which lost 4 bases and 6 bases, there was a span of 14 bases. The CDR3 is CASSSGTSRDTQYF. CDR3 coding DNA: TGTGCCAGCAGCTCCGGGACTTCACGGGATACGCAGTATTTT.

The chain joins TRBV30 to TRBJ2-2; D remains unclear. The CDR3 consists of 14 residues. V was shortened by 0 bases and J by 5 bases, with 10 bases between the two germline ends. Per the germline V gene, CDR1 is GTSNPN and CDR2 is SVGIG (reference sequence). In DNA, the CDR3 is TGTGCCTGGAGTGTATTGGGCCGGACCGGGGAGCTGTTTTTT. Amino acid sequence: CAWSVLGRTGELFF.

This rearrangement joins TRBV28 to TRBJ1-1; 8 positions agree with TRBD1. Germline trimming cut 2 bases from V and 3 bases from J; bases unmatched to any gene: 11. The germline CDR1 and CDR2 sequences are MDHEN and SYDVKM. The CDR3 has 17 residues. CDR3 DNA: TGTGCCAGCAGTTTACCCACAAGGACAGGGAGGGACACTGAAGCTTTCTTT. Its translation: CASSLPTRTGRDTEAFF. The variable domain in full, with the rest retrieved from reference TRBV28 and TRBJ1-1, is DVKVTQSSRYLVKRTGEKVFLECVQDMDHENMFWYRQDPGLGLRLIYFSYDVKMKEKGDIPEGYSVSREKKERFSLILESASTNQTSMYLCASSLPTRTGRDTEAFFGQGTRLTVV.

This clone was detected only once. The chain carries TRBV10-3 and TRBJ1-6; no clear D gene. Germline V lookup: CDR1 ENHRY, CDR2 SYGVKD. The CDR3 is 15 amino acids. Trimming removed 0 bases at V and 7 bases at J, with 10 bases between. The CDR3 DNA follows: TGTGCCATCAGTGAGTCGGGCCTTGGGAATTCACCCCTCCACTTT. Its protein is CAISESGLGNSPLHF.

The V gene is TRBV12-5, the J gene TRBJ1-6, with D hard to call. Germline CDR1 and CDR2: LGHNT and FRNRAP. Trimming took off 0 bases at V and 10 bases at J, with 13 bases between the two ends. This CDR3 contains 15 residues. The CDR3 DNA reads TGTGCTAGTGGTTTGGTCAGCGGTGGCGAGTCACCCCTCCACTTT. Translating it yields CASGLVSGGESPLHF.